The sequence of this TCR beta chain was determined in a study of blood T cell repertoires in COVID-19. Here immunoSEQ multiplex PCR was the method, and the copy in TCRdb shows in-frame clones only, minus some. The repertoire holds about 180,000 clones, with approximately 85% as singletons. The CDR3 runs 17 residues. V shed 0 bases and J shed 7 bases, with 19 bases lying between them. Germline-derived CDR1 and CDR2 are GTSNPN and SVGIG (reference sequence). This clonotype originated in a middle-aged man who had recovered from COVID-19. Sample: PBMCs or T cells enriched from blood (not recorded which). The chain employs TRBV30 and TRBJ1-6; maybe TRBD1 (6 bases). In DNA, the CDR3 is TGTGCCTGGAGTGTACACAGGGTCGGCGGAAAGAATTCACCCCTCCACTTT. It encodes CAWSVHRVGGKNSPLHF.